Shown below are 7 T cell receptor beta chains from a single sample sequenced in a study of cytomegalovirus exposure and HLA in healthy donors. PCR involved 60 Vbeta and 13 Jbeta primers. Clones were sequenced by immunoSEQ multiplex PCR, and TCRdb holds only the in-frame ones, with some missing. The sample contains about 160,000 clones, 60% to 80% of which appear only once. The material sequenced was PBMCs. These receptors all come from a woman aged 45-65 years in good health and CMV-seropositive.

The chain employs TRBV23-1 and TRBJ2-5, with D perhaps matching TRBD1 (6 bases). TRBV23-1 is placed among ORFs of uncertain function. The CDR3 loop spans 14 amino acids. The V and J ends lost 5 bases and 4 bases respectively, with 14 bases between them. The CDR3 spells CASSSGTIGETQYF. DNA of the CDR3: TGCGCCAGCAGTTCCGGGACAATAGGAGAGACCCAGTACTTC.

The rearrangement joins TRBV5-1 to TRBJ1-2, with D possibly TRBD1 on 6 matching bases. Germline V gives CDR1 SGHRS, CDR2 YFSETQ. V was trimmed by 3 bases and J by 4 bases, leaving 13 bases between them. CDR3 length: 14 amino acids. The CDR3 coding sequence is TGCGCCAGCAGCTACGGGACACCGGTCTATGGCTACACCTTC. It translates to CASSYGTPVYGYTF. Together with reference TRBV5-1 and TRBJ1-2, the CDR3 gives the full variable domain: KAGVTQTPRYLIKTRGQQVTLSCSPISGHRSVSWYQQTPGQGLQFLFEYFSETQRNKGNFPGRFSGRQFSNSRSEMNVSTLELGDSALYLCASSYGTPVYGYTFGSGTRLTVV.

This sequence joins TRBV4-1 and TRBJ2-2, with 9 nucleotides matching TRBD1. The germline V gene encodes CDR1 MGHRA and CDR2 YSYEKL. This CDR3 has 18 amino acids. Trimming cost V 0 bases and J 7 bases; bases outside gene matches: 12. Here the CDR3 DNA reads TGCGCCAGCAGCCAAGAAGGGTTAGGACAGGGGTACGACGGGGAGCTGTTTTTT. This codes for CASSQEGLGQGYDGELFF.

J is TRBJ1-2 and V is TRBV6-6, with no clear D. The germline V and J ends were trimmed by 2 bases and 4 bases, with 14 bases remaining between them. Per germline, CDR1 MNHNY and CDR2 SVGAGI (reference sequence). The CDR3 length is 15 residues. The DNA for the CDR3 is TGTGCCAGCAGTTACGCCTTGACCGAGCGCTATGGCTACACCTTC. The encoded protein is CASSYALTERYGYTF.

The V gene is TRBV5-1, the J gene TRBJ2-1, with 8 bases matching TRBD1. Germline V gene sequence: CDR1 SGHRS, CDR2 YFSETQ. The CDR3 covers 16 residues. V dropped 3 bases and J dropped 7; count of bases not matched to a gene: 12. The CDR3 loop is CASSSGGTGTRNEQFF. CDR3 DNA: TGCGCCAGCAGCTCGGGTGGGACAGGTACGAGAAATGAGCAGTTCTTC.

CDR3 sequence reads: CASSLEGGPSEQYF. The DNA of the CDR3 is TGTGCCAGCAGCTTAGAGGGGGGGCCGAGCGAGCAGTACTTC. The rearrangement links TRBV11-2 to TRBJ2-7; D perhaps matches TRBD2 (7 bases). V was trimmed by 0 bases and J by 6 bases, leaving 12 bases between them. The CDR3 is 14 amino acids. CDR1 and CDR2 (germline): SGHAT, FQNNGV.

The chain carries TRBV4-1 and TRBJ2-1; D might be TRBD1 (6 bases). Trimming removed 0 bases at V and 1 base at J, with 13 bases between. The CDR3 sequence is 17 residues long. Germline V gene lookup returns CDR1 MGHRA and CDR2 YSYEKL. CDR3 amino acids: CASSQEMGALSYNEQFF. CDR3 coding DNA: TGCGCCAGCAGCCAAGAAATGGGGGCCCTTTCCTACAATGAGCAGTTCTTC.